Below are 8 T cell receptor beta chains sequenced from a single sample in a study of siplizumab effects on memory and regulatory T cells. Sequenced by immunoSEQ multiplex PCR; TCRdb stores in-frame clones only, minus some. The table includes 6,000 to 8,500 clones, approximately 35% detected once. As described, mixed lymphocyte reaction cells underwent coculture at 37°C for a duration of more than five days. These TCRs' antigens remain unknown. Material for sequencing was CFSE-low (dividing) CD8+ T cells sorted from an allogeneic mixed lymphocyte reaction. Every receptor here comes from a human donor in good health; the cells came from an allogeneic mixed lymphocyte reaction.

The chain carries TRBV6-5 and TRBJ2-1, with 10 nucleotides matching TRBD2. This CDR3 has 15 residues. J gave up 6 bases and V 0 bases, and 2 bases lay outside the gene matches. The germline gives CDR1 MNHEY, CDR2 SVGAGI. The CDR3 nucleotides are TGTGCCAGCAGTTACTCTAGCGGGAGGACCAATGAGCAGTTCTTC. It is translated as CASSYSSGRTNEQFF.

This clone is judged medium-sized. V is TRBV2 and J is TRBJ1-1; maybe TRBD1 (5 bases). This CDR3 is built from 14 residues. The ends were cut back, 7 bases at V and 0 bases at J, with 12 bases in the middle. Per the germline V gene, CDR1 is SNHLY and CDR2 is FYNNEI. The CDR3 DNA reads TGTGCCAGCACCCCGGGGCTGATGAACACTGAAGCTTTCTTT. It translates to CASTPGLMNTEAFF. Based on the CDR3 plus reference TRBV2 and TRBJ1-1, the full variable domain is EPEVTQTPSHQVTQMGQEVILRCVPISNHLYFYWYRQILGQKVEFLVSFYNNEISEKSEIFDDQFSVERPDGSNFTLKIRSTKLEDSAMYFCASTPGLMNTEAFFGQGTRLTVV.

The chain is built from TRBV7-3 and TRBJ2-1, with 8 bases matching TRBD2. This CDR3 is built from 14 residues. Germline CDR1 reads SGHTA; CDR2 reads FQGTGA. V shed 5 bases and J 6 bases; nucleotides not matched to a gene: 6. CDR3: CASSPGLAGNEQFF. The CDR3 nucleotides read TGTGCCAGCAGCCCTGGACTAGCAGGCAATGAGCAGTTCTTC.

Within the sample, this clone is medium-sized. This sequence joins TRBV7-2 and TRBJ2-7; 10 positions agree with TRBD1. CDR3 size: 15 residues. With 5 bases clipped from V and 7 bases from J, the junction kept 11 bases outside the gene matches. Germline V lookup: CDR1 SGHTA, CDR2 FQGNSA. CDR3 bases: TGTGCCAGCAGCACGACAGGGGGCGCCTCGGAGGAGCAGTACTTC. It translates to CASSTTGGASEEQYF.

This clone is classed as medium-sized. This sequence joins TRBV5-6 and TRBJ2-3; D ambiguous. The CDR3 is 12 residues long. Between the trimmed V and J ends, which lost 0 bases and 8 bases, there was a span of 7 bases. The germline gives CDR1 SGHDT, CDR2 YYEEEE. DNA of the CDR3: TGTGCCAGCAGCTTGGTTGACCGTACGCAGTATTTT. Its translation is CASSLVDRTQYF.

Note on this clone: At one end, the junction sequence differs from germline, possibly due to a read error. The rearrangement joins TRBV5-1 to TRBJ2-7, with TRBD2 matching 7 bases. The germline V gene has CDR1 SGHRS and CDR2 YFSETQ. The CDR3 is 14 residues long. CDR3 loop: CASSPGWGGYEQYF. The CDR3 DNA sequence: TGTGCCAGCAGCCCAGGATGGGGGGGGTACGAGCAGTACTTC.

This clone was seen more than once but under ten times. The chain has TRBV7-2 and TRBJ2-7; no clear D. The germline CDR1 and CDR2 sequences are SGHTA and FQGNSA. The CDR3 extends over 12 amino acids. The V end was cut by 1 base, the J end by 0 bases, with 1 base between. For the CDR3, the DNA is TGTGCCAGCAGCTTAGGCTCCTACGAGCAGTACTTC. It codes for CASSLGSYEQYF. Full variable domain (outside the CDR3, taken from reference TRBV7-2 and TRBJ2-7): GAGVSQSPSNKVTEKGKDVELRCDPISGHTALYWYRQSLGQGLEFLIYFQGNSAPDKSGLPSDRFSAERTGGSVSTLTIQRTQQEDSAVYLCASSLGSYEQYFGPGTRLTVT.

The genes are TRBV7-9 and TRBJ2-7; D is possibly TRBD1 (5 bases). Trimming left V 7 bases short and J 1 base short, with 11 bases between. Germline V gene data show CDR1 as SEHNR and CDR2 as FQNEAQ (reference sequence). The CDR3 length is 13 residues. The CDR3 region is CASTLRGSYEQYF. The CDR3 region has the DNA TGTGCCAGCACCCTAAGGGGATCCTACGAGCAGTACTTC. Together with reference TRBV7-9 and TRBJ2-7, the CDR3 gives the full variable domain: DTGVSQNPRHKITKRGQNVTFRCDPISEHNRLYWYRQTLGQGPEFLTYFQNEAQLEKSRLLSDRFSAERPKGSFSTLEIQRTEQGDSAMYLCASTLRGSYEQYFGPGTRLTVT.